This TCR beta chain emerged from a study of cytomegalovirus exposure and HLA in healthy donors. Study-wide background: Of 398 genotyped donors, more than 75% clustered with self-reported Caucasian donors. Study-wide points: Among the sequence variants, a highly shared cluster was likely an artifact of sequencing. CMV antigen specificity was confirmed in vitro for a few CMV-associated chains.

Worth noting for this clone: What it binds is unknown.

The PCR employed 60 Vbeta primers together with 13 Jbeta primers. The data were produced by immunoSEQ multiplex PCR, yet TCRdb's version contains in-frame clones alone and is incomplete. The sample yields about 190,000 clones, roughly 75% seen once. Germline V gene data show CDR1 as LNHDA and CDR2 as SQIVND (reference sequence). Trimming took 5 bases from V and 0 from J, leaving 7 bases between them. The CDR3 is 13 amino acids. Sequencing was carried out using PBMCs. This TCR was sampled from a man between 25 and 39 years old in good health and CMV-seropositive. The chain employs TRBV19 and TRBJ1-2, with D unresolved. The CDR3 sequence is CASSPVPNYGYTF. The CDR3, as DNA: TGTGCCAGTAGTCCAGTCCCTAACTATGGCTACACCTTC.